These 6 T cell receptor beta chains were sequenced from one sample in a study of blood T cell repertoires in COVID-19. The table came from immunoSEQ multiplex PCR; TCRdb's copy has only in-frame clones and leaves some out. The profile shows about 140,000 clones, 65% to 85% of them singletons. The sequenced sample was peripheral blood. The receptors originated from a man aged 45-65 years with active or convalescent COVID-19.

The chain carries TRBV2 and TRBJ1-1; D uncertain. This CDR3 has 10 amino acids. Trimming stripped 8 bases from V and 6 bases from J, with 7 bases between. Germline V gives CDR1 SNHLY, CDR2 FYNNEI. In nucleotides, the CDR3 is TGTGCCAGCGGAGTTGCTGAAGCTTTCTTT. Translation gives CASGVAEAFF.

The V gene is TRBV19, the J gene TRBJ1-1, with D tentatively TRBD1 (6 bases). Trimming left V 1 base short and J 5 bases short, with 11 bases between. The germline CDR1 and CDR2 sequences are LNHDA and SQIVND (reference sequence). The CDR3 sequence is 14 residues long. CDR3 region: CASSIGQGRTEAFF. Here the CDR3 DNA reads TGTGCCAGTAGTATAGGTCAGGGGCGAACTGAAGCTTTCTTT.

The chain is built from TRBV11-2 and TRBJ2-5; tentative D call: TRBD2 (6 bases). With 4 bases removed from V and 2 bases from J, the gap between germline ends came to 14 bases. Germline CDR1 is SGHAT and CDR2 is FQNNGV. CDR3 length equals 15 residues. CDR3 nucleotide sequence: TGTGCCAGCAGCTCCCCGGGAGTAGTACAAGAGACCCAGTACTTC. Residues: CASSSPGVVQETQYF.

The CDR3 here is CASSPLPGTGNTEAFF. As DNA, the CDR3 is TGTGCCAGCAGTCCCCTCCCCGGGACAGGGAACACTGAAGCTTTCTTT. The V gene is TRBV28, the J gene TRBJ1-1; 8 positions match TRBD1. The CDR3 totals 16 residues. Trimming took 5 bases from V and 1 from J; bases not matched to a gene: 9. CDR1 is MDHEN, CDR2 SYDVKM, per germline.

The V gene is TRBV6-5, the J gene TRBJ1-2; D unclear. This CDR3 has 15 amino acids. Germline-derived CDR1 and CDR2 are MNHEY and SVGAGI. The V end was cut by 2 bases, the J end by 0 bases, with 10 bases between. CDR3 DNA: TGTGCCAGCAGTTACCTGGCGGTCACTAACTATGGCTACACCTTC. Amino acid sequence: CASSYLAVTNYGYTF.

This clone was found a few times. This chain connects TRBV5-6 to TRBJ2-7; D unresolved. This CDR3 contains 13 residues. V was pared by 0 bases and J by 3 bases, with 7 bases between. The V gene's germline CDR1 is SGHDT and CDR2 YYEEEE. CDR3 in DNA: TGTGCCAGCAGCTTGGAACTTCACTACGAGCAGTACTTC. Translation gives CASSLELHYEQYF.